The rows below give T cell receptor beta chains drawn from one sample of a study of T cells in Graves' hyperthyroidism and ophthalmopathy. TCRdb called the multiplex PCR reads again in MiXCR, with one record for every CDR3 protein. Of a few hundred thousand distinct CDR3 sequences in the sample, around 20% were seen once. The sample was blood. These receptors came from a man between 18 and 29 years old with Graves' hyperthyroidism. The CDR3 runs from the conserved cysteine through the conserved F or W. Fields, in order: J gene, V gene, clone size, D gene, CDR3 DNA, CDR3 protein. D genes are given only for firm matches. Rows may omit the clone size; those that give it use once, few, many or a size class.

j_gene: TRBJ2-3; v_gene: TRBV12-3/TRBV12-4; abundance: many; d_gene: TRBD2; CDR3nt: TGTGCCAGCACCTCTGGACTAGCGCCAGCCACAGATACGCAGTATTTT; CDR3aa: CASTSGLAPATDTQYF
j_gene: TRBJ2-4; v_gene: TRBV19; abundance: many; d_gene: TRBD1; CDR3nt: TGTGCCAGCCGGGACAGGCTAGCCAAAAACATTCAGTACTTC; CDR3aa: CASRDRLAKNIQYF
j_gene: TRBJ2-5; v_gene: TRBV20-1; abundance: NA; d_gene: NA; CDR3nt: TGCAGTGCAAGGACCCAAGGGACCCAGTACTTC; CDR3aa: CSARTQGTQYF
j_gene: TRBJ1-1; v_gene: TRBV12-3/TRBV12-4; abundance: NA; d_gene: NA; CDR3nt: TGTGCCAGCAGTTCACTCTTTCAGGGCACTGAAGCTTTCTTT; CDR3aa: CASSSLFQGTEAFF
j_gene: TRBJ2-7; v_gene: TRBV29-1; abundance: many; d_gene: NA; CDR3nt: TGCAGCGTTGGTGGCAGGGTGCTCGGGGAGCAGTACTTC; CDR3aa: CSVGGRVLGEQYF
j_gene: TRBJ1-5; v_gene: TRBV6-1; abundance: many; d_gene: NA; CDR3nt: TGTGCCAGCCGGCAAGATCAGCCCCAGCATTTT; CDR3aa: CASRQDQPQHF
j_gene: TRBJ1-5; v_gene: TRBV12-3/TRBV12-4; abundance: many; d_gene: NA; CDR3nt: TGTGCCAGCAGTTTAAGCGGGGGACGCAGCAATCAGCCCCAGCATTTT; CDR3aa: CASSLSGGRSNQPQHF
j_gene: TRBJ2-3; v_gene: TRBV12-3/TRBV12-4; abundance: many; d_gene: TRBD1; CDR3nt: TGTGCCAGCAGCCCGGACAGGGAGACGCAGTATTTT; CDR3aa: CASSPDRETQYF
j_gene: TRBJ1-2; v_gene: TRBV12-5; abundance: many; d_gene: TRBD1; CDR3nt: TGTGCTAGTGGTTTGGTACTACAGGGGCCCCCTACTAACTATGGCTACACCTTC; CDR3aa: CASGLVLQGPPTNYGYTF
j_gene: TRBJ1-2; v_gene: TRBV12-3/TRBV12-4; abundance: many; d_gene: TRBD1; CDR3nt: TGTGCCAGCACCAGGGGGTACGGCTACACCTTC; CDR3aa: CASTRGYGYTF
j_gene: TRBJ1-1; v_gene: TRBV6-1; abundance: many; d_gene: NA; CDR3nt: TGTGCCAGCAGTGAACGGGCAGGGACGACTGAAGCTTTCTTT; CDR3aa: CASSERAGTTEAFF
j_gene: TRBJ2-2; v_gene: TRBV7-6; abundance: many; d_gene: TRBD2; CDR3nt: TGTGCCAGCAGCTTCGCGCTAGCGGGGGGAACCGGGGAGCTGTTTTTT; CDR3aa: CASSFALAGGTGELFF
j_gene: TRBJ1-2; v_gene: TRBV5-1; abundance: NA; d_gene: NA; CDR3nt: TGCGCCAGCAGCGGGAAACAGGGATTAAGCTATGGCTACACCTTC; CDR3aa: CASSGKQGLSYGYTF
j_gene: TRBJ1-1; v_gene: TRBV28; abundance: many; d_gene: NA; CDR3nt: TGTGCCAGCAGCCTACAAGACACTGAAGCTTTCTTT; CDR3aa: CASSLQDTEAFF
j_gene: TRBJ1-1; v_gene: TRBV4-1; abundance: NA; d_gene: TRBD1; CDR3nt: TGCGCCAGCAGCCAATTACAGGGGACCACTGAAGCTTTCTTT; CDR3aa: CASSQLQGTTEAFF
j_gene: TRBJ1-2; v_gene: TRBV2; abundance: many; d_gene: NA; CDR3nt: TGTGCCAGCAGCGCACAGGTGTTTCATGGCTACACCTTC; CDR3aa: CASSAQVFHGYTF
j_gene: TRBJ1-6; v_gene: TRBV6-1; abundance: many; d_gene: NA; CDR3nt: TGTGCCGGATCCGGGACAACGGATTCACCCCTCCACTTT; CDR3aa: CAGSGTTDSPLHF
j_gene: TRBJ1-1; v_gene: TRBV10-2; abundance: NA; d_gene: NA; CDR3nt: TGCGCCAGCAGCTCCCCCGGGACCTTCAACACTGAAGCTTTCTTT; CDR3aa: CASSSPGTFNTEAFF
j_gene: TRBJ1-6; v_gene: TRBV6-1; abundance: NA; d_gene: NA; CDR3nt: TGTGCCAGCAGCCCTCCAGGTCGTGGAAGTTCACCCCTCCACTTT; CDR3aa: CASSPPGRGSSPLHF
j_gene: TRBJ2-5; v_gene: TRBV5-1; abundance: many; d_gene: NA; CDR3nt: TGCGCCAGCAGCTTGGACGTCAGGCCAGAGACCCAGTACTTC; CDR3aa: CASSLDVRPETQYF
j_gene: TRBJ1-5; v_gene: TRBV28; abundance: many; d_gene: NA; CDR3nt: TGTGCCAGCCTTGGGGTAAATCAGCCCCAGCATTTT; CDR3aa: CASLGVNQPQHF
j_gene: TRBJ2-7; v_gene: TRBV19; abundance: NA; d_gene: NA; CDR3nt: TGTGCCAGTAGTGCGTCACTGGGGAGCCGGCAGCAGTACTTC; CDR3aa: CASSASLGSRQQYF